A single sample is the source of the 13 T cell receptor beta chains below, sequenced in a study of blood T cells in healthy people across ages. A sample-barcoded 5' primer and a J-beta primer mix were used in a second PCR of about 7 to 11 cycles. TCRdb analysed the 5' RACE reads with MiXCR anew, one entry per CDR3 protein. Of approximately 1.5 million distinct CDR3 sequences listed, under 55% were seen once; the top ten hold about 3.8%. The specimen sequenced was blood. The receptor set was obtained from a woman aged 18-29 years in good health.

This clonotype has only a few counts. The V and J genes are TRBV20-1 and TRBJ2-7; 7 nucleotides align to TRBD2. CDR1 is DFQATT, CDR2 SNEGSKA, per germline (reference sequence). Trimming at V came to 1 base and at J to 4 bases, leaving 4 bases not matched to a gene. The CDR3 sequence is 13 residues long. CDR3 sequence reads: CSARGDYLYEQYF. The CDR3 DNA follows: TGCAGTGCTAGAGGGGACTACCTATACGAGCAGTACTTC.

This clonotype was counted a few times. The chain carries TRBV7-2 and TRBJ2-4; the D gene could be TRBD1 or TRBD2 (5 bases each). This CDR3 comprises 16 residues. V dropped 6 bases and J dropped 1 base, with 16 bases sitting between them. CDR1 SGHTA and CDR2 FQGNSA come from the germline V gene. DNA of the CDR3: TGTGCCAGCAGTGGGACCCTAGGTATCGCCAAAAACATTCAGTACTTC. Translation gives CASSGTLGIAKNIQYF.

This rearrangement joins TRBV15 to TRBJ2-7; the D is unclear. Germline lookup yields CDR1 LNHNV and CDR2 YYDKDF (reference sequence). This CDR3 region has 15 residues. The ends were cut back, 0 bases at V and 2 bases at J, with 11 bases in the middle. The CDR3 loop is CATSRDPGPTYEQYF. The CDR3 DNA sequence: TGTGCCACCAGCAGAGATCCAGGTCCAACCTACGAGCAGTACTTC. The whole variable domain, remainder taken from reference TRBV15 and TRBJ2-7, is DAMVIQNPRYQVTQFGKPVTLSCSQTLNHNVMYWYQQKSSQAPKLLFHYYDKDFNNEADTPDNFQSRRPNTSFCFLDIRSPGLGDTAMYLCATSRDPGPTYEQYFGPGTRLTVT.

The chain combines TRBV11-1 with TRBJ1-5; 9 bases agree with TRBD1. The CDR3 totals 20 residues. The V and J ends lost 6 bases and 0 bases, in that order; junction bases with no gene match: 18. Germline V gene data show CDR1 as SGHAT and CDR2 as FQDESV (reference sequence). DNA of the CDR3: TGTGCCAGCAGATGCTCCGGGACAGGGCGTCGGGTCTATAGCAATCAGCCCCAGCATTTT. This translates into CASRCSGTGRRVYSNQPQHF. Variable domain in full (rest from reference TRBV11-1 and TRBJ1-5): EAEVAQSPRYKITEKSQAVAFWCDPISGHATLYWYRQILGQGPELLVQFQDESVVDDSQLPKDRFSAERLKGVDSTLKIQPAELGDSAMYLCASRCSGTGRRVYSNQPQHFGDGTRLSIL.

The sample holds a few counts of this clonotype. The gene calls are TRBV20-1 and TRBJ2-7; 7 positions agree with TRBD1. From germline, CDR1 is DFQATT and CDR2 SNEGSKA (reference sequence). The CDR3 runs to 14 residues. After removal of 2 bases from V and 2 bases from J, the junction contained 6 bases not matched to a gene. CDR3: CSARNTGETYEQYF. CDR3 coding DNA: TGCAGTGCTAGAAACACAGGGGAAACCTACGAGCAGTACTTC.

This clonotype has only one observation. The CDR3 loop is CASGSGAPYEQYF. CDR3 sequence (DNA): TGTGCCAGCGGTAGCGGGGCCCCCTACGAGCAGTACTTC. This chain uses TRBV12-3 or TRBV12-4 with TRBJ2-7, with 8 bases lining up with TRBD2. This CDR3 is built from 13 residues. The V and J ends lost 8 bases and 2 bases, in that order; junction bases with no gene match: 5.

The chain employs TRBV6-5 and TRBJ2-3; tentative D call: TRBD2 (5 bases). The CDR3 runs 16 residues. The V end lost 2 bases, the J end lost 0 bases, and 12 bases lay between the germline ends. The germline CDR1 and CDR2 sequences are MNHEY and SVGAGI. CDR3 sequence reads: CASSYATGSSTDTQYF. The CDR3 DNA reads as TGTGCCAGCAGTTACGCGACGGGATCTAGCACAGATACGCAGTATTTT.

This chain uses TRBV7-2 with TRBJ1-1, with D uncertain. Germline V gives CDR1 SGHTA, CDR2 FQGNSA. Trimming removed 5 bases from V and 3 bases from J, with 13 bases in between. The CDR3 has 14 residues. In DNA form, the CDR3 reads TGTGCCAGCAGCCCGACACCGCGAGACACTGAAGCTTTCTTT. It is translated as CASSPTPRDTEAFF.

This chain links TRBV9 with TRBJ2-1; D not certain. Germline lookup yields CDR1 SGDLS and CDR2 YYNGEE. V was shortened by 7 bases and J by 5 bases, with 16 bases between the two germline ends. The CDR3 extends over 14 amino acids. The CDR3, as DNA: TGTGCCAGCGGTGGAACCGGGTCTGACAATGAGCAGTTCTTC. Translation gives CASGGTGSDNEQFF.

The rearrangement links TRBV7-2 to TRBJ2-1; 12 bases are a match to TRBD1. The length of the CDR3 is 16 residues. The germline CDR1 and CDR2 sequences are SGHTA and FQGNSA. J was trimmed by 9 bases and V by 4 bases; bases with no gene match: 10. The CDR3 reads CASSSWGQGALSEQFF. CDR3 coding DNA: TGTGCCAGCAGCTCTTGGGGACAGGGGGCCTTAAGTGAGCAGTTCTTC.

This clonotype was observed a few times. The chain carries TRBV18 and TRBJ1-1; 7 nucleotides match TRBD1. From germline, CDR1 is KGHSH and CDR2 LQKENI. The J segment lost 7 bases and the V segment lost 2 bases, leaving 7 bases of the junction unmatched. The CDR3 length is 14 residues. CDR3 protein: CASSPTDWDSEAFF. CDR3 in DNA: TGTGCCAGCTCACCAACCGACTGGGACAGTGAAGCTTTCTTT.

The J gene is TRBJ1-5, the V gene TRBV2; TRBD1 matches 10 bases. V was clipped by 8 bases and J by 6 bases; unmatched bases: 4. CDR1 is SNHLY, CDR2 FYNNEI, per germline. The CDR3 has 13 residues. The DNA for the CDR3 is TGTGCCAGCGAAGGGACAGGGGTTCAGCCCCAGCATTTT. Amino acid sequence: CASEGTGVQPQHF. Using reference TRBV2 and TRBJ1-5 for the parts outside the CDR3, the full variable domain is EPEVTQTPSHQVTQMGQEVILRCVPISNHLYFYWYRQILGQKVEFLVSFYNNEISEKSEIFDDQFSVERPDGSNFTLKIRSTKLEDSAMYFCASEGTGVQPQHFGDGTRLSIL.

This clonotype showed up just a few times. The genes are TRBV5-1 and TRBJ2-7, with 8 bases identical to TRBD1. V gave up 4 bases and J gave up 0 bases; unmatched junction bases: 3. The CDR3 sequence is 14 residues long. Germline V CDR1 and CDR2: SGHRS, YFSETQ. Here the CDR3 DNA reads TGCGCCAGCAGCAAGGGACAGGTCTCCTACGAGCAGTACTTC. Translated: CASSKGQVSYEQYF.